This T cell receptor beta chain was found in a study of radiotherapy plus CTLA-4 blockade in lung cancer. The germline V and J ends were trimmed by 4 bases and 1 base, with 14 bases remaining between them. The length of the CDR3 is 16 residues. Germline V gives CDR1 MGHRA, CDR2 YSYEKL. Profiling relied on immunoSEQ multiplex PCR, and the TCRdb table lists in-frame clones only, not all of them. The table lists approximately 78,000 clones, approximately 80% of them singletons. The clonotype was recovered from a human donor with non-small cell lung cancer who had a complete response to radiotherapy plus ipilimumab. This chain uses TRBV4-1 with TRBJ1-5; D gene ambiguous. The sequencing used peripheral blood, collected from a patient treated with radiotherapy plus ipilimumab. CDR3 protein: CASSRDISFSNQPQHF. CDR3 DNA: TGCGCCAGCAGCCGTGACATATCATTCAGCAATCAGCCCCAGCATTTT.